This T cell receptor beta chain is from a study of cytomegalovirus exposure and HLA in healthy donors (dated by TCRdb to the late 2010s). Study-wide context: An earlier analysis of approximately 640 of the donors reported 250 to 350 Gb of sequence data and 100 million to 130 million unique TCR beta sequences from about 180 million T cells. An early release covering over 500 HLA-typed donors comprised about 300 gigabases of sequencing data and roughly 86 million unique TCR sequences. Of the roughly 400 genotyped donors, approximately 81% were placed in the genetic ancestry cluster associated with self-reported Caucasian donors. The study aimed to test whether signatures of past pathogen exposure could be identified by cataloging public T cell receptors. The study profiled the T cell repertoires of about 640 subjects by immunosequencing and related them to cytomegalovirus serostatus. Along with the approximately 700-subject first cohort, a separate validation cohort of approximately 110 different subjects was used. High-throughput TCR immunosequencing, statistical association of individual TCRs with disease status, and machine learning were combined to predict cytomegalovirus infection status. To study patterns of TCR occurrence, a later analysis re-analyzed previously published TCR beta repertoires from just over 650 donors and added high-resolution HLA genotyping. In the later analysis, no new phenotypic data were used to find candidate immune exposures; instead, reliance was placed on TCR beta sequences and their occurrence across donors. To decide whether each TCR beta V gene segment behaved as functional or pseudogenic, an earlier analysis of over 500 of the donors relied on high-throughput TCR beta sequencing. Donor age, sex, ethnicity and CMV serostatus were compiled together with the repertoire data. Genome-wide SNP genotypes for about 55% of the roughly 670 donors were used in a later genetic analysis, which treated that subset as a discovery cohort. Every discovery cohort repertoire had been produced on one sequencing platform. Both class I and class II loci were covered by HLA typing, at four-digit resolution. The number of donors typed differed by locus, with about 629-640 for A, B, C, DRB1 and DQB1, about 500 for DQA1, over 600 for DPA1, and around 430 for DPB1. Because of strong linkage in the cohort, a handful of DR-DQ haplotypes were treated as single units for association and clustering. Across 398 genotyped donors of the cohort, an average of approximately 200,000 unique TCR beta nucleotide sequences per donor were sequenced, and around 19% of those sequences were non-productive. General study outcomes and caveats: In the study, around 160 TCR beta chains were listed as associated with cytomegalovirus. While some public TCRs were present in many individuals, most TCR sequences turned up only very rarely across donors. In both the original and validation cohorts, the classifier was reported to diagnose cytomegalovirus status with high specificity and sensitivity. Sequencing depth was assumed to be roughly uniform across donors in the presence/absence analyses, though that assumption may not hold. When HLA alleles, especially DR and DQ, strongly co-occurred, attributing TCR associations to individual alleles was difficult. A later analysis found that TCR association rates varied across HLA loci, with DRB1 alleles showing the most associated TCRs and HLA-C alleles the fewest. HLA typing was unavailable for some donors at each locus, so association tests used only the typed subset. According to the authors, the approach could potentially be generalized to other disease states and immunological phenotypes. A later analysis reported that several top co-occurrence clusters appeared linked to parvovirus B19, influenza, CMV and Epstein-Barr virus. A later genetic analysis reported fewer N-insertions in productive TCRs among donors in an Asian-associated ancestry cluster than the roughly 640-donor mean. The cohort was sequenced for TCR beta chains only, and without alpha or paired-chain data the features that could be detected were limited. A cluster of highly shared sequence variants was judged likely to represent a technical artifact of the sequencing pipeline. A further reported finding was that TCR beta sequences accurately predicted the HLA-A and HLA-B alleles for most subjects in the first cohort. Three of the identified cytomegalovirus-associated TCR beta chains were confirmed in vitro to be specific for cytomegalovirus antigens. An earlier analysis of approximately 570 of the donors showed that most TCR beta V segments appeared in productive rearrangements either about 90% or about 30% of the time, which broadly matched IMGT annotations. Specific HLA alleles were associated with 15,000 to 20,000 TCR beta sequences at a false discovery rate of 0.05 in a later analysis. Some IMGT-functional V segments, including TRBV6-2 and TRBV6-3, could not be told apart with the 87-base-pair reads, so those segments were excluded. Immune exposure information for the cohort was limited to CMV serostatus. V-gene and J-gene trimming of TCR beta chains was associated with a missense DCLRE1C variant in a later genetic analysis, and the association was replicated in an independent cohort. Correlated functional status among segregating V segments might be attributable to linkage disequilibrium, but an unknown experimental factor could not be ruled out. The earlier analysis of around 600 of the donors excluded roughly 16 rarely observed V segments, including chromosome 9 orphons, because counts were too low. A later analysis found that HLA-associated TCR beta chains were more clonally expanded and had lower generation probabilities than equally common non-associated chains. A later analysis found that most CMV-associated TCR beta chains appeared HLA-restricted, with HLA associations seemingly driven largely by CMV exposure.

As for this clone: The antigen this receptor binds is unknown. Per-base quality was not reported, and no clone a single base away is much larger than it.

The cohort was made up of 500 to 850 healthy bone marrow donors. At the time of sampling, all cohort members were nominally healthy, though unrecorded immune exposures were likely present. The donor tested CMV seronegative, placing the donor among the 350 to 400 seronegative members of the cohort. Every donor gave a peripheral blood sample, and the peripheral blood mononuclear cells from that sample were used for TCR beta sequencing. The Qiagen DNeasy Blood Extraction Kit was used to extract genomic DNA from the blood cell samples. Library prep was done by the immunoSEQ multiplex PCR assay. A mixture of 60 forward primers for TCR Vbeta segments and 13 reverse primers for TCR Jbeta segments was used in the multiplex PCR. The CDR3 region of rearranged TCR beta genes was amplified from genomic DNA with a multiplex PCR assay. The amplified TCR beta libraries were sequenced on the Illumina HiSeq System as 87-base-pair reads. On the study's bioinformatics: Across the 500 to 750 repertoires, a later analysis counted some 81 million unique TCR beta chains, some 11 million of which were shared by at least two donors. Raw reads were error-corrected and collapsed into unique sequences by a nearest-neighbor algorithm in which closely related sequences were merged to remove PCR and sequencing errors. To assign V, D and J gene segments, CDR3 sequences were aligned to IMGT reference sequences. For a sequence to be retained, at least a six-nucleotide match to both a V gene segment and a J gene segment was required. Rearrangements were called productive when the CDR3 lacked stop codons and stayed in frame with V and J; all others were non-productive. Following IMGT convention, CDR3 was defined as the stretch from the second conserved V-encoded cysteine up to the conserved J-encoded phenylalanine. The earlier analysis of 550 to 650 of the donors excluded any sequence lacking an unambiguous match to a single V gene segment. An earlier analysis of 550 to 650 of the donors classified V segments as functional when productive rearrangements were above 56.7% and as segregating when the standard deviation between donors was above 5%. A statistical classification framework was built to diagnose cytomegalovirus status from the catalog of TCR beta chain sequences. A later analysis assigned V and J genes by comparing TCR nucleotide sequences with IMGT/GENE-DB human TR gene sequences. Using the TCRdist pipeline, a later analysis assigned CDR3 sequences along with most-parsimonious VDJ recombination scenarios. In a later analysis, each TCR beta chain was defined by its CDR3 amino acid sequence together with its V-gene family, and reads without a unique V-gene family were excluded. A later analysis removed 450 to 600 highly shared, low-generation-probability nucleotide sequences to deal with suspected cross-contamination and a sequencing artifact. A later analysis calculated a clonal expansion index for each public chain from normalized within-repertoire ranks of inferred template counts. A later analysis computed generation probabilities with a VDJ recombination model fitted to out-of-frame rearrangements, and checked the results against IGoR. In a later analysis, TCR-TCR, TCR-HLA and TCR-CMV co-occurrence was scored with hypergeometric tests, and a repertoire-size bias correction was applied to TCR pairs. A later analysis estimated false discovery rates by permuting HLA or CMV assignments 20 times. A later analysis grouped co-occurring TCRs with DBSCAN, adding TCRdist sequence similarity when clustering within HLA-allele-positive subsets. For co-occurrence clustering, repertoires with fewer than 30,000 or more than 120,000 public chains were excluded, along with roughly 5 repertoires with anomalous nucleotide sharing. TCRdb limited this immuneACCESS table to in-frame rearrangements with V and J called. A share of clones is missing; checked studies link under half to unresolved V genes, and the rest is unexplained. For V, J and clone size, that table is used; D and trimming come from the DNA. This sample comprises 150,000 to 200,000 clones, roughly four fifths of them detected only once. Roughly 1.6% of the sample is held by the ten biggest clonotypes.

The CDR3, from cysteine to phenylalanine, totals 16 residues. The only DNA kept is the CDR3, 48 bases in frame from the first base. Unmatched junction bases come to 12, with V trimmed by 4 bases and J by 8 bases. The germline V gene sets CDR1 to SGDLS and CDR2 to YYNGEE. The chain uses TRBV9 and TRBJ1-4, with 9 bases matching TRBD1. This clonotype originated in a man aged 40-49 years in good health and CMV-seronegative. Source material: PBMCs. CDR3 sequence: CASSPRTGTGNEKLFF. The DNA reads as follows: TGTGCCAGCAGCCCCCGTACCGGGACAGGGAACGAAAAACTGTTTTTT.